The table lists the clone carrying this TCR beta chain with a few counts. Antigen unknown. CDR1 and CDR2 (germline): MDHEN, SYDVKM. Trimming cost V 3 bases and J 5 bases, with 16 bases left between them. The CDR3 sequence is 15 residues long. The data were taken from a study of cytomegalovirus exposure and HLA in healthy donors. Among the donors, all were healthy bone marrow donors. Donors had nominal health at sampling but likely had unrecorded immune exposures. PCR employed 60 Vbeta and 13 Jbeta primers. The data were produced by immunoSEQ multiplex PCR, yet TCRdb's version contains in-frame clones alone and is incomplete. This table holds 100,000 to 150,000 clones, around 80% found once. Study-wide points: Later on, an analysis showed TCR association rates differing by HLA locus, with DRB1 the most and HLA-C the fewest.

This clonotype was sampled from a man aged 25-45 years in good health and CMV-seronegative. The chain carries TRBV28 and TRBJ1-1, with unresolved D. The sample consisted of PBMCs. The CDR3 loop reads CASSFGGSVLTEAFF. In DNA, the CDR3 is TGTGCCAGCAGTTTCGGTGGGAGTGTGCTAACTGAAGCTTTCTTT.